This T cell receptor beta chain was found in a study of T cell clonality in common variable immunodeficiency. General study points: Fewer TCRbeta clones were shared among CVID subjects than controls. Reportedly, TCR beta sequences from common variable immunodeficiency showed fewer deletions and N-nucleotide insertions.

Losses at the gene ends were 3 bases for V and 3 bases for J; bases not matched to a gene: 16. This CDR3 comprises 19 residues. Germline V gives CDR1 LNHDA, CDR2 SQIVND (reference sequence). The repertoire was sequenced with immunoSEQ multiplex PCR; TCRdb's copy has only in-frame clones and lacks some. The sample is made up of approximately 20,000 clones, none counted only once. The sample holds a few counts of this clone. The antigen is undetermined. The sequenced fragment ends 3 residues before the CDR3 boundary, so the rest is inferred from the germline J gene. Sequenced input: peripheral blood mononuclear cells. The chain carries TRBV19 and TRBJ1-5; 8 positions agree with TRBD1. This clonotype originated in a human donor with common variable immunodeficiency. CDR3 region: CASSIQTLTGASFNQPQHF. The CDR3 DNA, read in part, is TGTGCCAGTAGTATTCAAACCCTGACAGGGGCCAGCTTCAATCAGCCC.